The clone carrying this T cell receptor (beta chain) is called medium-sized based on its frequency. No antigen is known for it. This specimen comes from a study of CXCR3-negative and CXCR3-positive naive CD8 T cells. The study made its TRB cDNA libraries by 5' RACE, adding UMI labels. TCRdb reworked the 5' RACE reads into one entry per CDR3 protein, no DNA. This sample lists some 3,100 distinct CDR3 sequences; its ten largest clones have roughly 1.5%. Findings and caveats of the study: Against CXCR3-negative naive cells, CXCR3-positive naive cells showed more hydrophobic TRB CDR3s.

This CDR3 comprises 13 residues. Germline assignment: CDR1 SEHNR and CDR2 FQNEAQ (reference sequence). This sequence originates from a human donor in good health. Some clones in this sample may be carry-over from other donors' samples. V and J are TRBV7-9 and TRBJ1-2. Sequenced material: naive CXCR3+ CD8+ T cells from blood. Subset described: CD45RO-CCR7+CD27+CD95- naive CD8+ T cells expressing CXCR3 (TNR3+). The chain's CDR3 is CASSLVSPYGYTF.